The source of this T cell receptor beta chain is a study of regulatory T cells. Whole-study results and caveats: In patients, unique TRB V-J pairs were restricted and V/J usage skewed, especially in Tregs. Hydrophobic residues at CDR3 positions 6 and 7 were enriched in conventional CD4+ T cells of CD3G-deficient patients.

The CDR3 extends over 13 amino acids. The germline V gene has CDR1 KGHSH and CDR2 LQKENI. J was trimmed by 5 bases and V by 4 bases; bases with no gene match: 3. Amplification used 52 TRBV primers and 13 TRBJ primers. Sequenced by immunoSEQ multiplex PCR; TCRdb stores in-frame clones only, minus some. Seen here are some 20,000 clones, about 88% observed once, and the top ten hold approximately 1.3%. In the case of this clone: Its specificity is unknown.

The TCR comes from a child aged 5 to 17 with CD3G deficiency. The sequencing sample was made of conventional CD4+ T cells sorted from blood. V is TRBV18 and J is TRBJ1-1, with 8 bases lining up with TRBD1. This CDR3 is CASSLGTGTEAFF. Here the CDR3 DNA reads TGTGCCAGCTCACTCGGGACAGGTACTGAAGCTTTCTTT.